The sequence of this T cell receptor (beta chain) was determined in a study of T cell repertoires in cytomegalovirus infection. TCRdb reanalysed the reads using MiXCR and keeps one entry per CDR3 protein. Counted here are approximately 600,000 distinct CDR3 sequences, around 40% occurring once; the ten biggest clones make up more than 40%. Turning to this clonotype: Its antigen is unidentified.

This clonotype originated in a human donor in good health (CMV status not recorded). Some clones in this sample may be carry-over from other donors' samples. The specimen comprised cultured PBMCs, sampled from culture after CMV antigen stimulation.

CDR3 nucleotide sequence: TGCGCCAGCAGCATACACGCAGGGGAAAATTACAATGAGCAGTTCTTC. Its protein product is CASSIHAGENYNEQFF. The chain uses TRBV5-1 and TRBJ2-1; tentatively, D is TRBD1 (6 bases). This CDR3 spans 16 amino acids. Trimming left V 4 bases short and J 4 bases short, with 18 bases between. CDR1 is SGHRS, CDR2 YFSETQ, per germline.